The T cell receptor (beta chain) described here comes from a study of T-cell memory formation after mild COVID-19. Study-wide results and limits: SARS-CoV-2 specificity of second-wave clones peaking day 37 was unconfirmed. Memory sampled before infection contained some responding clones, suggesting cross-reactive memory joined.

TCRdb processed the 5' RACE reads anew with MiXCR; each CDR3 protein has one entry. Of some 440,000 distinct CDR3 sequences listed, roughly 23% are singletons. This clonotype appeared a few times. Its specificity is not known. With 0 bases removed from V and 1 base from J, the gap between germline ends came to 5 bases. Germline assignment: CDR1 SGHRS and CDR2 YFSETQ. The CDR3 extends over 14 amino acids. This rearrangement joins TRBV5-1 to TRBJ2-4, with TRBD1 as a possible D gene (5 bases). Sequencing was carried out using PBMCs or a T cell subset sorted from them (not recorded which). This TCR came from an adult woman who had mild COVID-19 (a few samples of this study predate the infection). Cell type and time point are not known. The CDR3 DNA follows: TGCGCCAGCAGCTTGGGACAGGCCAAAAACATTCAGTACTTC. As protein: CASSLGQAKNIQYF.